These 23 T cell receptor beta chains were sequenced from one sample in a study of blood T cells in healthy people across ages. Together with a sample-barcoded 5' primer, a J-beta primer mix was included in a second PCR lasting roughly 6 to 12 cycles. TCRdb independently ran MiXCR on the 5' RACE reads; one entry per CDR3 protein. This table holds about 1.5 million distinct CDR3 sequences, around 40% found once. The sample comprised blood. These receptors all stem from a woman aged 18-29 years in good health.

The J gene is TRBJ2-5, the V gene TRBV10-3, with D uncertain. The J call may not be correct, given that the DNA end is closer to TRBJ2-7. CDR3 length: 14 residues. Germline V lookup: CDR1 ENHRY, CDR2 SYGVKD. CDR3 coding DNA: TGTGCCATCAGTGAAGCGCAGAGCTTCTACGAGCAGTACTTC. Translating gives CAISEAQSFYEQYF.

V gene TRBV18 combines with J gene TRBJ1-1; D is perhaps TRBD1 (6 bases). With 10 bases removed from V and 5 bases from J, the gap between germline ends came to 20 bases. This CDR3 spans 14 amino acids. Germline V CDR1 and CDR2: KGHSH, LQKENI. The CDR3 DNA reads TGTGCCACAAGACAGGACTCCTGGGGGACTGAAGCTTTCTTT. This encodes CATRQDSWGTEAFF. Complete variable domain (other parts from reference TRBV18 and TRBJ1-1): NAGVMQNPRHLVRRRGQEARLRCSPMKGHSHVYWYRQLPEEGLKFMVYLQKENIIDESGMPKERFSAEFPKEGPSILRIQQVVRGDSAAYFCATRQDSWGTEAFFGQGTRLTVV.

This clonotype was counted between two and nine times. The V and J genes are TRBV4-1 and TRBJ2-5, with D unclear. This CDR3 is built from 17 residues. Germline V CDR1 and CDR2: MGHRA, YSYEKL. Trimming removed 1 base at V and 5 bases at J, with 20 bases between. CDR3 in amino acids: CASSQGFRTRVGETQYF. CDR3 in DNA: TGCGCCAGCAGCCAAGGCTTCCGGACCCGAGTGGGTGAGACCCAGTACTTC.

This clonotype was seen more than once but under ten times. This rearrangement joins TRBV10-3 to TRBJ2-3; D call uncertain. Trimming shortened V by 4 bases and J by 0 bases, and 5 bases separated the two germline ends. Germline V gives CDR1 ENHRY, CDR2 SYGVKD. The CDR3 spans 13 residues. CDR3 DNA sequence: TGTGCCATCAGTGCCGGGAGCACAGATACGCAGTATTTT. This encodes CAISAGSTDTQYF.

This chain joins TRBV10-3 and TRBJ1-2; D not certain. V gave up 7 bases and J gave up 1 base, with 13 bases separating them. This CDR3 has 14 residues. CDR1 and CDR2 (germline): ENHRY, SYGVKD. The CDR3 sequence is CAIKDRIRNYGYTF. Here the CDR3 DNA reads TGTGCCATCAAAGACCGAATACGTAACTATGGCTACACCTTC.

The chain joins TRBV12-3 or TRBV12-4 to TRBJ2-7; 8 bases fit TRBD1. The CDR3 is made up of 14 amino acids. J lost 5 bases, V lost 4 bases, and 7 bases had no gene match. DNA for the CDR3: TGTGCCAGCAGTTCATTCAGGGGGCCCGACGAGCAGTACTTC. Amino acid sequence: CASSSFRGPDEQYF.

This clonotype was recorded a few times. The chain employs TRBV6-4 and TRBJ2-1; D call uncertain. The CDR3 loop spans 15 amino acids. From germline, CDR1 is MRHNA and CDR2 SNTAGT. The V and J ends lost 0 bases and 6 bases respectively, with 12 bases between them. The CDR3, as DNA: TGTGCCAGCAGTGACTCGGTAGGTAGGATCAATGAGCAGTTCTTC. Translation gives CASSDSVGRINEQFF.

The chain couples TRBV12-3 or TRBV12-4 to TRBJ1-6; no firm D call. This CDR3 is 15 amino acids long. Trimming pared 5 bases from V and 0 bases from J, leaving 8 bases between. The CDR3 DNA reads TGTGCCAGCAGTAGAGGGTTCTCCTATAATTCACCCCTCCACTTT. Translation: CASSRGFSYNSPLHF.

This clonotype occurred a few times. This CDR3 reads CASGPGQAYNSPLHF. CDR3 nucleotide sequence: TGCGCCAGCGGCCCCGGACAGGCATATAATTCACCCCTCCACTTT. V gene TRBV4-1 combines with J gene TRBJ1-6; 7 positions agree with TRBD1. This CDR3 has 15 residues. CDR1 is MGHRA, CDR2 YSYEKL, per germline. With V trimmed by 8 bases and J by 4 bases, 8 bases remained unmatched.

The V and J genes are TRBV11-2 and TRBJ2-7; no reliable D call. V lost 1 base, J lost 3 bases, and 7 bases lay in between. Germline assignment: CDR1 SGHAT and CDR2 FQNNGV. This CDR3 comprises 13 residues. The CDR3 region is CASSLVPGYEQYF. In DNA form, the CDR3 reads TGTGCCAGCAGCTTAGTACCAGGCTACGAGCAGTACTTC.

This clonotype was seen ten or more times. This chain uses TRBV29-1 with TRBJ2-3; 8 positions agree with TRBD2. The CDR3 consists of 13 residues. Trimming at V came to 4 bases and at J to 5 bases, leaving 5 bases not matched to a gene. Germline CDR1 reads SQVTM; CDR2 reads ANQGSEA. The CDR3 region is CSVGREEGDTQYF. The CDR3 DNA reads as TGCAGCGTTGGGCGGGAGGAAGGAGATACGCAGTATTTT.

The chain uses TRBV9 and TRBJ2-1; a possible D gene is TRBD2 (6 bases). The germline V gene encodes CDR1 SGDLS and CDR2 YYNGEE. This CDR3 comprises 12 residues. Between the trimmed V and J ends, which lost 2 bases and 13 bases, there was a span of 13 bases. CDR3 residues: CASSVHRETQFF. CDR3 nucleotide sequence: TGTGCCAGCAGCGTTCATCGGGAGACCCAGTTCTTC.

This clonotype has more than one count but fewer than ten. The genes are TRBV7-2 and TRBJ2-7, with 12 bases matching TRBD2. Germline CDR1 and CDR2: SGHTA and FQGNSA. CDR3 length: 16 amino acids. V lost 5 bases to trimming and J lost 0 bases; unmatched junction nucleotides: 5. In nucleotides, the CDR3 is TGTGCCAGCAGCCCGACTAGCGGGGGTTACTCCTACGAGCAGTACTTC. It yields the protein CASSPTSGGYSYEQYF.

Note on this clonotype: Given a much more abundant clone one base away, this may be a read error. This chain joins TRBV29-1 and TRBJ2-7; TRBD1 agrees at 7 bases. Germline-derived CDR1 and CDR2 are SQVTM and ANQGSEA. V lost 7 bases to trimming and J lost 7 bases; unmatched junction nucleotides: 10. CDR3 length: 12 residues. CDR3 DNA: TGCAGCGAGATAGACAGGGTCTATGAGCAGTACTTC. This encodes CSEIDRVYEQYF.

There are a few counts of this clonotype. This chain links TRBV27 with TRBJ1-1; tentatively, D is TRBD1 (6 bases). CDR1 MNHEY and CDR2 SMNVEV come from the germline V gene (reference sequence). Trimming removed 6 bases at V and 8 bases at J, with 16 bases between. The CDR3 runs to 13 residues. CDR3 nucleotide sequence: TGTGCCAGCAGGACCCTAGAGGGGGTCGAAGCTTTCTTT. This codes for CASRTLEGVEAFF.

The chain has TRBV15 and TRBJ1-2; TRBD1 matches 12 bases. This CDR3 region has 19 residues. Germline CDR1 reads LNHNV; CDR2 reads YYDKDF (reference sequence). After removal of 1 base from V and 5 bases from J, the junction contained 14 bases not matched to a gene. CDR3 sequence reads: CATSRGWGTGGLPRYGYTF. The CDR3 coding sequence is TGTGCCACCAGCAGAGGTTGGGGGACAGGGGGCCTACCTAGGTATGGCTACACCTTC.

The sample holds a few counts of this clonotype. The chain is built from TRBV20-1 and TRBJ2-7; possibly TRBD1 for D (5 bases). CDR1 is DFQATT and CDR2 is SNEGSKA in the germline V gene (reference sequence). The CDR3 is made up of 15 amino acids. The V and J ends lost 3 bases and 0 bases respectively, with 15 bases between them. CDR3: CSASDTGFSSYEQYF. The DNA for the CDR3 is TGCAGTGCTAGCGATACAGGTTTTAGCTCCTACGAGCAGTACTTC.

Remarks on this clonotype: Given a much more abundant clone one base away, this may be a read error. The chain uses TRBV3-1 and TRBJ2-3; tentatively, D is TRBD2 (6 bases). The germline V gene encodes CDR1 LGHDT and CDR2 YNNKEL (reference sequence). There are 12 residues in the CDR3. The CDR3 loop reads CVSSQTSDTQYF. The CDR3 DNA reads as TGTGTCAGCAGCCAAACTAGCGATACGCAGTATTTT.

A few counts support this clonotype. The chain employs TRBV12-3 or TRBV12-4 and TRBJ2-2; 8 bases map to TRBD1. V gave up 5 bases and J gave up 6 bases; unmatched junction bases: 5. This CDR3 region has 14 residues. The CDR3 reads CASSDQGAAGELFF. For the CDR3, the DNA is TGTGCCAGCAGTGATCAGGGGGCCGCCGGGGAGCTGTTTTTT.

The V and J genes are TRBV25-1 and TRBJ1-5, with D uncertain. The germline V and J ends were trimmed by 8 bases and 2 bases, with 13 bases remaining between them. Germline CDR1 and CDR2: MGHDK and SYGVNS. This CDR3 has 14 residues. CDR3 in amino acids: CASQDTLGNQPQHF. The CDR3 coding sequence is TGTGCCAGCCAAGACACTCTAGGCAATCAGCCCCAGCATTTT.

In its sample, this clonotype was seen a few times. This chain links TRBV5-1 with TRBJ2-1; D gene uncertain. Germline CDR1 is SGHRS and CDR2 is YFSETQ. This CDR3 comprises 12 residues. V lost 10 bases and J lost 3, with 11 bases in between. This chain's CDR3 is CACNLDYNEQFF. The CDR3 DNA sequence: TGCGCCTGCAACTTGGACTACAATGAGCAGTTCTTC.

This clonotype occurred a few times. The J gene is TRBJ2-7, the V gene TRBV5-6, with D possibly matching TRBD1 (6 bases). CDR1 and CDR2 from the germline V gene are SGHDT and YYEEEE. CDR3 size: 12 residues. Trimming removed 4 bases from V and 5 bases from J, with 10 bases in between. The DNA for the CDR3 is TGTGCCAGCAGCGCAGGGGTCAACGAGCAGTACTTC. It specifies CASSAGVNEQYF.

V usage is TRBV4-3 and J usage is TRBJ1-2; 8 positions match TRBD1. This CDR3 spans 14 amino acids. J gave up 4 bases and V 1 base, and 2 bases lay outside the gene matches. The germline V gene has CDR1 LGHNA and CDR2 YSLEER. The CDR3 loop reads CASSQADRVYGYTF. CDR3 sequence (DNA): TGCGCCAGCAGCCAAGCGGACAGGGTCTATGGCTACACCTTC.